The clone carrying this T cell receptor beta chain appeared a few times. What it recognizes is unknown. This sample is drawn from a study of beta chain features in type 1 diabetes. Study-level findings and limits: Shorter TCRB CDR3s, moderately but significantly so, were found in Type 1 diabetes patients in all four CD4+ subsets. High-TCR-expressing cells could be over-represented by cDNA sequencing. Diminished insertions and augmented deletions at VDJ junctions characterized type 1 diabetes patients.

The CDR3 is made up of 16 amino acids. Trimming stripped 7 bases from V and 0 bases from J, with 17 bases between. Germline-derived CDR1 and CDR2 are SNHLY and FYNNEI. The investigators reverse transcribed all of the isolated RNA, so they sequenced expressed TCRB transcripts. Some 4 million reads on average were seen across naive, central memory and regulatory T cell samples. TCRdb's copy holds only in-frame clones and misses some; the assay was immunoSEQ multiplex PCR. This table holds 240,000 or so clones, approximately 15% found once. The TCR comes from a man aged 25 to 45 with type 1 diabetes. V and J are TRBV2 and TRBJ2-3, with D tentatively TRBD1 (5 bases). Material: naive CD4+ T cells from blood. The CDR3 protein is CASTISQGWSTDTQYF. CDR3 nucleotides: TGTGCCAGCACCATCTCCCAGGGATGGAGCACAGATACGCAGTATTTT.